The source of this TCR beta chain is a study of T cell responses to AZD1222 COVID-19 vaccine. Study-wide points: Vaccine-associated CD4 TCRs ranged over spike, dominating at 160-218 and 743-854. An increase in Spike-specific TCR breadth and depth was observed after two AZD1222 doses.

Libraries were prepared by immunoSEQ multiplex PCR; TCRdb keeps only in-frame clonotypes and omits some of them. In the table there are about 100,000 clones, 84% of which are singletons. This CDR3 has 11 residues. CDR1 is MNHEY and CDR2 is SVGAGI in the germline V gene. Trimming took off 7 bases at V and 4 bases at J, with 7 bases between the two ends. On this clone: The target antigen is unknown.

The specimen was peripheral blood, collected on day 0 of AZD1222 vaccination. This clonotype was sampled from an adult in good health. The chain has TRBV6-5 and TRBJ1-2, with unresolved D. CDR3 nucleotide sequence: TGTGCCAGCAACTCAGGCTATGGCTACACCTTC. Translated: CASNSGYGYTF.